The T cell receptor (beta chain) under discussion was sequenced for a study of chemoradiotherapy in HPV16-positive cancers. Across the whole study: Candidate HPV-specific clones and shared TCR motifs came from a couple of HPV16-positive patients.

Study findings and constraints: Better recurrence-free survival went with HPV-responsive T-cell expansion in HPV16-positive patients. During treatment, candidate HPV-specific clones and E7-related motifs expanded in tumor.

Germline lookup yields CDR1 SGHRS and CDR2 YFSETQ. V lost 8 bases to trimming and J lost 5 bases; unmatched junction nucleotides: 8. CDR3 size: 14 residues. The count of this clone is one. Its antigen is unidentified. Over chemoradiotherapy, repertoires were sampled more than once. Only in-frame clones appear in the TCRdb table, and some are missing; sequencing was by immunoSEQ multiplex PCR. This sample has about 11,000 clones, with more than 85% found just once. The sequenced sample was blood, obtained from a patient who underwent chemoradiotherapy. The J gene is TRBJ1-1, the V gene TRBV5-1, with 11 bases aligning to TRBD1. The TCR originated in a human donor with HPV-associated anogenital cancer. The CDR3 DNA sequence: TGCGCCAGTACGGACAGGGGGCGAGAGACTGAAGCTTTCTTT. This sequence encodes CASTDRGRETEAFF.